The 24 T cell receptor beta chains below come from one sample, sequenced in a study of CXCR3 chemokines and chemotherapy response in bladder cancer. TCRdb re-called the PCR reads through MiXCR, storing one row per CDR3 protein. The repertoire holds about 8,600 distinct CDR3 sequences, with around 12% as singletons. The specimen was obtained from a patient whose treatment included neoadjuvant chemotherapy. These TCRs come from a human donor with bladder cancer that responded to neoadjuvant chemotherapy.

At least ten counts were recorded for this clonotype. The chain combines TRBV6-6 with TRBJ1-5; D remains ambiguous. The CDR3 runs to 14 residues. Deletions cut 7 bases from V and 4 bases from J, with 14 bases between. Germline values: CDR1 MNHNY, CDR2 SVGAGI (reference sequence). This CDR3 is CASTSERANQPQHF. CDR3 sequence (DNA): TGTGCCAGCACTTCCGAACGGGCGAATCAGCCCCAGCATTTT.

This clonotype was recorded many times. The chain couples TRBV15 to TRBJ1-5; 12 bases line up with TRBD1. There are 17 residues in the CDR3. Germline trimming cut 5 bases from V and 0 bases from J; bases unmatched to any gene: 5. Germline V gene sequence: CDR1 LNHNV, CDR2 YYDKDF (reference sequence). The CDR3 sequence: CATSGGQGAYSNQPQHF. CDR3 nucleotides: TGTGCCACCAGCGGGGGACAGGGGGCATATAGCAATCAGCCCCAGCATTTT.

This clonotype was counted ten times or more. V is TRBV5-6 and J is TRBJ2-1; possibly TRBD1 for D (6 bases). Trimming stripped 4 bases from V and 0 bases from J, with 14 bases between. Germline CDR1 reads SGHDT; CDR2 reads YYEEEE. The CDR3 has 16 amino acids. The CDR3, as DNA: TGTGCCAGCAGCCTCGCAGGGGCCATCTCCTACAATGAGCAGTTCTTC. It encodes CASSLAGAISYNEQFF.

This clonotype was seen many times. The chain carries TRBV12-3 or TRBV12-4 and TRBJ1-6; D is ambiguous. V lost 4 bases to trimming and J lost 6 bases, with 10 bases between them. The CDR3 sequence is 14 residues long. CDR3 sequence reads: CASSYSGGNSPLHF. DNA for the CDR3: TGTGCCAGCAGTTATTCGGGCGGTAATTCACCCCTCCACTTT.

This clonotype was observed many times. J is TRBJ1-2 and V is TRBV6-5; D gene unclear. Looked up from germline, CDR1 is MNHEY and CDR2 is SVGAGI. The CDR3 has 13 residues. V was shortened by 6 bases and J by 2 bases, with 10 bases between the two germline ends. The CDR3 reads CASRRLGNYGYTF. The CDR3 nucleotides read TGTGCCAGCAGAAGACTAGGCAACTATGGCTACACCTTC.

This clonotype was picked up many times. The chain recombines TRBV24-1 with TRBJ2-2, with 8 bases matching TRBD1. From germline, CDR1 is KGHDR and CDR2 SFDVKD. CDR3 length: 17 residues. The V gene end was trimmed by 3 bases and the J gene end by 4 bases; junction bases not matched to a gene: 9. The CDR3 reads CATSDRTGGSGTGELFF. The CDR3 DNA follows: TGTGCCACCAGTGATAGAACAGGGGGGTCGGGCACCGGGGAGCTGTTTTTT.

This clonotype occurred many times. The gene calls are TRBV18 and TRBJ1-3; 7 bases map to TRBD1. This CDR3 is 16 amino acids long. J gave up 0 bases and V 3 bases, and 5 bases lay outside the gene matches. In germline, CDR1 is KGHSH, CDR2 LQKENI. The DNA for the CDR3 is TGTGCCAGCTCACCTGAGGGGGCCTACTCTGGAAACACCATATATTTT. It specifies CASSPEGAYSGNTIYF.

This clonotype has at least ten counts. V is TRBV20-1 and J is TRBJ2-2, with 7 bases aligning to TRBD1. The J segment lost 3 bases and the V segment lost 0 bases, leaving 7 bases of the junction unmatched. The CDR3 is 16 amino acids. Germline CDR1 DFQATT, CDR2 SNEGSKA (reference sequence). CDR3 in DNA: TGCAGTGCTAGAGATAGGCGCAGGGGGTACACCGGGGAGCTGTTTTTT. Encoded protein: CSARDRRRGYTGELFF.

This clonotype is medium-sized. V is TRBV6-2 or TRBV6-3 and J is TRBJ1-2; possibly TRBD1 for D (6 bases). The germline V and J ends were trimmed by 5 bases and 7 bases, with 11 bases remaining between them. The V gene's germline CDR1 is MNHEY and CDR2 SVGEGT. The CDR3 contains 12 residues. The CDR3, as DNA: TGTGCCAGCAGTCAGGGGAACGGTGGCTACACCTTC. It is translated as CASSQGNGGYTF.

The CDR3 region has the DNA TGTGCCAGCAGCTCCGGGGGTAGCGGGGCGCACTCTGGGGCCAACGTCCTGACTTTC. This sequence encodes CASSSGGSGAHSGANVLTF. The J gene is TRBJ2-6, the V gene TRBV5-6; 8 nucleotides line up with TRBD2. The V segment lost 3 bases and the J segment 0 bases; nucleotides outside the gene matches: 11. The germline V gene encodes CDR1 SGHDT and CDR2 YYEEEE. The CDR3 loop spans 19 amino acids.

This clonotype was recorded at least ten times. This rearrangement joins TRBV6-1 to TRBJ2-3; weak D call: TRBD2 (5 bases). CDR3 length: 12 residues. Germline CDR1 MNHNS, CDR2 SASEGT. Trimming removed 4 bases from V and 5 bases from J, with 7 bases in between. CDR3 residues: CASSVGGDTQYF. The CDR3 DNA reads TGTGCCAGCAGTGTCGGAGGAGATACGCAGTATTTT.

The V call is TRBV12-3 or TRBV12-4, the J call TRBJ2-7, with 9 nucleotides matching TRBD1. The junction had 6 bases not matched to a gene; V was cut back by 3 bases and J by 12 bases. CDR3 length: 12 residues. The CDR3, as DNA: TGTGCCAGCAGTTTGGGCCGACAGGGGGGGTACTTC. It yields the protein CASSLGRQGGYF.

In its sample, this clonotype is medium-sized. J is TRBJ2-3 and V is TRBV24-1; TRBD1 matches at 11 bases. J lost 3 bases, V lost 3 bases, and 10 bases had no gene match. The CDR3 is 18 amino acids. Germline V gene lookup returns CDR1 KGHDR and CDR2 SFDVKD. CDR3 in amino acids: CATSDKRTGGGWTDTQYF. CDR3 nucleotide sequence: TGTGCCACCAGTGATAAAAGGACAGGGGGCGGATGGACAGATACGCAGTATTTT.

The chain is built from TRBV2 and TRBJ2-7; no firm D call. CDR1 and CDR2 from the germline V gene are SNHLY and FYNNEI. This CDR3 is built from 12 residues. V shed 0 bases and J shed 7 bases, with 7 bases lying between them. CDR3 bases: TGTGCCAGCAGTGAAGCGGTAAGGGAGCAGTACTTC. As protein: CASSEAVREQYF.

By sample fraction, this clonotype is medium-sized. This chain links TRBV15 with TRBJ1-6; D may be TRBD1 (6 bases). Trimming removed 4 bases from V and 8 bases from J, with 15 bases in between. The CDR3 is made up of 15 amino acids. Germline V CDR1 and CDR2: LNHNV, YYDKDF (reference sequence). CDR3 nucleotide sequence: TGTGCCACCAGCAATAGGACAGAATGGGATTCACCCCTCCACTTT. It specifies CATSNRTEWDSPLHF.

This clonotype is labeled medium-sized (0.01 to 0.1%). The CDR3, as DNA: TGTGCCAGCAGTTACAGGGGAGTGGGGGACACTGAAGCTTTCTTT. It translates to CASSYRGVGDTEAFF. The chain joins TRBV6-2 or TRBV6-3 to TRBJ1-1, with a weak D call TRBD1 (5 bases). The CDR3 is 15 amino acids. Looked up from germline, CDR1 is MNHEY and CDR2 is SVGEGT. V dropped 2 bases and J dropped 3 bases, with 13 bases sitting between them.

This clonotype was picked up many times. The CDR3 loop reads CASSMRRGGGETQYF. The DNA for the CDR3 is TGTGCCAGTAGTATGAGGAGGGGGGGCGGGGAGACCCAGTACTTC. This chain uses TRBV19 with TRBJ2-5; D might be TRBD2 (7 bases). Deletions cut 3 bases from V and 5 bases from J, with 16 bases between. The CDR3 consists of 15 residues. In germline, CDR1 is LNHDA, CDR2 SQIVND (reference sequence).

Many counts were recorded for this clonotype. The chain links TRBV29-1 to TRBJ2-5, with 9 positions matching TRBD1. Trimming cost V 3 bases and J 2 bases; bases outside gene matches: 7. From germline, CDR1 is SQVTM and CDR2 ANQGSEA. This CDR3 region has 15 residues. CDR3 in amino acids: CSVESGTGRQETQYF. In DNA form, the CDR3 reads TGCAGCGTTGAGTCCGGGACAGGGAGGCAAGAGACCCAGTACTTC.

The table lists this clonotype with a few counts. The CDR3 DNA follows: TGTGCCAGCAGTTTAGAGGCTAGCGGGGTCGGAGAGACCCAGTACTTC. It codes for CASSLEASGVGETQYF. The V gene is TRBV12-3 or TRBV12-4, the J gene TRBJ2-5; 9 bases align to TRBD2. The ends lost 1 base at V and 4 bases at J; junction bases unmatched: 7. This CDR3 is built from 16 residues.

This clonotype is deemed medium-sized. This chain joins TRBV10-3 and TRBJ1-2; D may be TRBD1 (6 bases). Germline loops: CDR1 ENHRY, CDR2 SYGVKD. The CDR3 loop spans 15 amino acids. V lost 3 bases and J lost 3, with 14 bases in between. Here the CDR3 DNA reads TGTGCCATCAGTGAAGATTCGACAGGTTACTATGGCTACACCTTC. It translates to CAISEDSTGYYGYTF.

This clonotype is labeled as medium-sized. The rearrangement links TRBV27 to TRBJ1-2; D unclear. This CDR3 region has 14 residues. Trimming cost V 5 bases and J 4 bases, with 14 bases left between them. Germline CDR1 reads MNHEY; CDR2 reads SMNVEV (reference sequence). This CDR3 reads CASSPQSEGYGYTF. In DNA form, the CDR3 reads TGTGCCAGCAGTCCTCAAAGCGAGGGCTATGGCTACACCTTC.

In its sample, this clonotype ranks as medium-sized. CDR3 DNA sequence: TGTGCCAGCACTGGCTCCGGGACAGGTTCGTCAAGGGGTTTCGATGAGCAGTTCTTC. This codes for CASTGSGTGSSRGFDEQFF. V usage is TRBV6-1 and J usage is TRBJ2-1; 8 nucleotides line up with TRBD1. J gave up 8 bases and V 7 bases, and 25 bases lay outside the gene matches. CDR3 length equals 19 residues. Germline V gives CDR1 MNHNS, CDR2 SASEGT.

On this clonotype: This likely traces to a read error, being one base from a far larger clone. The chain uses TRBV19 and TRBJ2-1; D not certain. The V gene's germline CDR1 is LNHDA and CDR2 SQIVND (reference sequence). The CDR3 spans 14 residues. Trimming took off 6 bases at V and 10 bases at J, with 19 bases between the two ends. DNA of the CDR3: TGTGCCAGTAGGAACGTTCGAAGCTCCTACGAGCAGTTCTTC. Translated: CASRNVRSSYEQFF.

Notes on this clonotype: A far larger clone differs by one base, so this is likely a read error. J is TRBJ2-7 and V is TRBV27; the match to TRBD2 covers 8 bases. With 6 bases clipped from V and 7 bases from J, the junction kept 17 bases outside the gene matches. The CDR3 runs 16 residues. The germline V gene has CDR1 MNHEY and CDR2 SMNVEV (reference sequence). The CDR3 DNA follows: TGTGCCAGCAGCCTGACTCGGGGGGGCCTCGGCAATGAGCAGTACTTC. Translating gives CASSLTRGGLGNEQYF.